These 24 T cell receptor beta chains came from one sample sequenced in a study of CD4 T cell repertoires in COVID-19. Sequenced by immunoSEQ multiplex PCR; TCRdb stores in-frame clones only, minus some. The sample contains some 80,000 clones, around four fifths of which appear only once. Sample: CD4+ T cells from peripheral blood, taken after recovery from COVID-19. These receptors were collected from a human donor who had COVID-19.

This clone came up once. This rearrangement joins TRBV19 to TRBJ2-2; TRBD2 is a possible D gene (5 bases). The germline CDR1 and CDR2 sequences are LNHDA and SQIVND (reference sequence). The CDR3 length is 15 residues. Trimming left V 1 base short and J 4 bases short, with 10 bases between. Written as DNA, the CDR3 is TGTGCCAGTAGTATAGGACTAACGGGCACCGGGGAGCTGTTTTTT. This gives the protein CASSIGLTGTGELFF.

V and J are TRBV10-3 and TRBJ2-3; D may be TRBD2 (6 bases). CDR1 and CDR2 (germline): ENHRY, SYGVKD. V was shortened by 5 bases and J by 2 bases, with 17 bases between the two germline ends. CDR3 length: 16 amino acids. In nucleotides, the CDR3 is TGTGCCATCAGTAATCTAGGGGCGGGGATCACAGATACGCAGTATTTT. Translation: CAISNLGAGITDTQYF.

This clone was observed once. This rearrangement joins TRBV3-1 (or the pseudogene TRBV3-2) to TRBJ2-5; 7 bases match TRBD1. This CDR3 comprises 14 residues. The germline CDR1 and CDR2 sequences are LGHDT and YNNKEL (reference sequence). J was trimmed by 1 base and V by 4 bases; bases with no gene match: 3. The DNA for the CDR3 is TGTGCCAGCAGCCGAGGGACAGTCCAAGAGACCCAGTACTTC. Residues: CASSRGTVQETQYF.

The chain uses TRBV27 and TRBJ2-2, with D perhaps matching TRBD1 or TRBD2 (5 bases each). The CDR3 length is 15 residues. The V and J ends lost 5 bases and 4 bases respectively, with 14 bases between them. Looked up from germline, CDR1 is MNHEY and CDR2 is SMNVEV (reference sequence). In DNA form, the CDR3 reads TGTGCCAGCAGTCGGCCGGGGCTGGGCACCGGGGAGCTGTTTTTT. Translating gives CASSRPGLGTGELFF.

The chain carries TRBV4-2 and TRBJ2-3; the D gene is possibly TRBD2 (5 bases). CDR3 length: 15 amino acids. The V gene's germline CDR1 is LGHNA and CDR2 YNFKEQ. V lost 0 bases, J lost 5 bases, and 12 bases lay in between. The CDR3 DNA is TGTGCCAGCAGCCAAGAGCAACTAGAGGTAGATACGCAGTATTTT. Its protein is CASSQEQLEVDTQYF.

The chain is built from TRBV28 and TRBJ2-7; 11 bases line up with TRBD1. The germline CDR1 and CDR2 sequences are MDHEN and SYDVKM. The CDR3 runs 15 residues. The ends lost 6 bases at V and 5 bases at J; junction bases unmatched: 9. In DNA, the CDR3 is TGTGCCAGCAGCACGGACAGGGGGCGCGTGAACGAGCAGTACTTC. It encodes CASSTDRGRVNEQYF.

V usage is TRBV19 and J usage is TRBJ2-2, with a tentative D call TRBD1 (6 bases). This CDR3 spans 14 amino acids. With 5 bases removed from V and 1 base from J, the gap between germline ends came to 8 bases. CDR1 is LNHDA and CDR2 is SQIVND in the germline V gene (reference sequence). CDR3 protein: CASSLDRNTGELFF. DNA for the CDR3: TGTGCCAGTAGTCTGGACAGGAACACCGGGGAGCTGTTTTTT.

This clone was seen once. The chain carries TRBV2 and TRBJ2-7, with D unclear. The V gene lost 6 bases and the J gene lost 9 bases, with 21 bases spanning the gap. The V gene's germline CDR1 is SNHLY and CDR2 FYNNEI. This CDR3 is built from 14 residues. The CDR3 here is CASSRTESSSGQYF. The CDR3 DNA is TGTGCCAGCAGCCGGACGGAATCTTCTTCGGGGCAGTACTTC.

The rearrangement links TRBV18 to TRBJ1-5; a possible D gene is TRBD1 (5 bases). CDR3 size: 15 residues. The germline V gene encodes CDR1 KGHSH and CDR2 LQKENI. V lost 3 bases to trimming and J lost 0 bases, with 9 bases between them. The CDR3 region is CASSPGGGSNQPQHF. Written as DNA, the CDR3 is TGTGCCAGCTCACCCGGGGGGGGTAGCAATCAGCCCCAGCATTTT.

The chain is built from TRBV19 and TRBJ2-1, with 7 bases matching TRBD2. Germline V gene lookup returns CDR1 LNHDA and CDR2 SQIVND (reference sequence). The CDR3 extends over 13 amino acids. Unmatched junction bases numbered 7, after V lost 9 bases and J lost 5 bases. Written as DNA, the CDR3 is TGTGCCAGCAAAGGGCTAGCGGACAATGAGCAGTTCTTC. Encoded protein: CASKGLADNEQFF. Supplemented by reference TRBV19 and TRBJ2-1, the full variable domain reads DGGITQSPKYLFRKEGQNVTLSCEQNLNHDAMYWYRQDPGQGLRLIYYSQIVNDFQKGDIAEGYSVSREKKESFPLTVTSAQKNPTAFYLCASKGLADNEQFFGPGTRLTVL.

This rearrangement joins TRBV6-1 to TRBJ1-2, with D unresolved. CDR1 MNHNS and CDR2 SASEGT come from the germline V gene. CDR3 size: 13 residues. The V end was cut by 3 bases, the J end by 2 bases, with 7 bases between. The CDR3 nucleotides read TGTGCCAGCAGTGAGACGGTCAACTATGGCTACACCTTC. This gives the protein CASSETVNYGYTF.

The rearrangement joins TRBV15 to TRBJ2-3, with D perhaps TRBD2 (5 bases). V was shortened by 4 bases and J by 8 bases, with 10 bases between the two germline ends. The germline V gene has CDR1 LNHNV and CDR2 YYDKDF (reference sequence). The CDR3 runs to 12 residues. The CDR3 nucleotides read TGTGCCACCAGCACCGGGGTGGGTACGCAGTATTTT. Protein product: CATSTGVGTQYF.

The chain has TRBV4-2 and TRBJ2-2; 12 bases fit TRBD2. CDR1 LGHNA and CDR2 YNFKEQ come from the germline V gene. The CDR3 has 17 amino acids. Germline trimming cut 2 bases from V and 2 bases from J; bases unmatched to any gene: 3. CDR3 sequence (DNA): TGTGCCAGCAGCCAACGGACTAGCGGGGCTAACACCGGGGAGCTGTTTTTT. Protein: CASSQRTSGANTGELFF.

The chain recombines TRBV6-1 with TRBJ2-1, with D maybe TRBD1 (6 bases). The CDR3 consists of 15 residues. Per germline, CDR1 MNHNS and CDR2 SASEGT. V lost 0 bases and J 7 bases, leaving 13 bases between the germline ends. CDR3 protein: CASSEAQGLRNEQFF. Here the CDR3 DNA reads TGTGCCAGCAGTGAAGCTCAGGGGCTAAGAAATGAGCAGTTCTTC.

The CDR3 protein is CAWSLQAGPGTDTQYF. The CDR3 bases are TGTGCCTGGAGTCTCCAAGCGGGCCCGGGGACAGATACGCAGTATTTT. The V and J genes are TRBV30 and TRBJ2-3; possible D gene TRBD2, 6 bases. The CDR3 totals 16 residues. The V gene's germline CDR1 is GTSNPN and CDR2 SVGIG (reference sequence). The V end lost 2 bases, the J end lost 3 bases, and 18 bases lay between the germline ends.

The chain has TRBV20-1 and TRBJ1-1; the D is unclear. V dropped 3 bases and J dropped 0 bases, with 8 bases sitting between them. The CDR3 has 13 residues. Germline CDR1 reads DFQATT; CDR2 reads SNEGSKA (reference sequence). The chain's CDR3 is CSASNSMNTEAFF. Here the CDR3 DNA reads TGCAGTGCTAGTAACAGCATGAACACTGAAGCTTTCTTT.

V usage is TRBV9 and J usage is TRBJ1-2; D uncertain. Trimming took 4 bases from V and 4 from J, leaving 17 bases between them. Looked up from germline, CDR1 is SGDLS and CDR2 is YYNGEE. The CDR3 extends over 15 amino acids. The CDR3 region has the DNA TGTGCCAGCAGCCCTCACGCTGACGGGTCCTATGGCTACACCTTC. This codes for CASSPHADGSYGYTF.

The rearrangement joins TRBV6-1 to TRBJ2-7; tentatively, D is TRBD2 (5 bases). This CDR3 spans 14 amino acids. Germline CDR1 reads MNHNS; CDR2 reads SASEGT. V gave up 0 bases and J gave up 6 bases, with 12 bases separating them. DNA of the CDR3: TGTGCCAGCAGTGAAGCGGACCGGGGTCGCGAGCAGTACTTC. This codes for CASSEADRGREQYF.

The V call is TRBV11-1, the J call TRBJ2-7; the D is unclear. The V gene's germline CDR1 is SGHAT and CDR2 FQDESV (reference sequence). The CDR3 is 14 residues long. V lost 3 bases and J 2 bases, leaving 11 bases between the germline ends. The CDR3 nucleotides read TGTGCCAGCAGCTTTAAGGGCCCGACCTACGAGCAGTACTTC. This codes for CASSFKGPTYEQYF.

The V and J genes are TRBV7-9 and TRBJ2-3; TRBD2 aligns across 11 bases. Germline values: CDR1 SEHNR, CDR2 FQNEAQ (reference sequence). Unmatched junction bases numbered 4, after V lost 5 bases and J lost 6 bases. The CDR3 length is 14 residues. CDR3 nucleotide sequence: TGTGCCAGCAGCCTCACTAGCGGGAGCGATACGCAGTATTTT. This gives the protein CASSLTSGSDTQYF. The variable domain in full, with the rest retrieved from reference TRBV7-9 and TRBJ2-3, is DTGVSQNPRHKITKRGQNVTFRCDPISEHNRLYWYRQTLGQGPEFLTYFQNEAQLEKSRLLSDRFSAERPKGSFSTLEIQRTEQGDSAMYLCASSLTSGSDTQYFGPGTRLTVL.

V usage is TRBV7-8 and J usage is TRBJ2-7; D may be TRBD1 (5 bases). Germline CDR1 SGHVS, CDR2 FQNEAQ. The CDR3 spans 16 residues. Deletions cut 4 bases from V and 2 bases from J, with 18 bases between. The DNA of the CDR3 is TGTGCCAGCAGCTACCCACCCAGGGATTCCCCCTACGAGCAGTACTTC. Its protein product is CASSYPPRDSPYEQYF.

The CDR3 DNA reads as TGTGCCAGCAAAAAGAGGAGCCAGACTCAGCCCCAGCATTTT. This encodes CASKKRSQTQPQHF. The chain joins TRBV28 to TRBJ1-5; D is ambiguous. The V gene lost 7 bases and the J gene lost 6 bases, with 16 bases spanning the gap. Germline V CDR1 and CDR2: MDHEN, SYDVKM. CDR3 length: 14 residues.

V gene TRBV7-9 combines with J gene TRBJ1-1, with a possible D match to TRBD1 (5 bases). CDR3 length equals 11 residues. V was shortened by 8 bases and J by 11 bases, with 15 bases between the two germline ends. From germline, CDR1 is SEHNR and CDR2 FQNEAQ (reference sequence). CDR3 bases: TGTGCCAGCGCCCCTGGGGGTGGGGCTTTCTTT. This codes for CASAPGGGAFF.

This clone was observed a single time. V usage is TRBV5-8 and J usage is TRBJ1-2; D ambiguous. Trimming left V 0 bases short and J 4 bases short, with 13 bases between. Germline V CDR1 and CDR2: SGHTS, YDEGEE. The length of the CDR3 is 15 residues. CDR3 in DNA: TGTGCCAGCAGCTTGGAGGTCAGGTTCGGCTATGGCTACACCTTC. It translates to CASSLEVRFGYGYTF.